This T cell receptor beta chain stems from a study of T cells after yellow fever vaccination. Study observations and caveats: At around 96% for CD4 and approximately 89% for CD8, most primary-vaccination clones showed up again after the booster. FACS-sorted repertoires could harbor abundant contaminating bulk-population clonotypes. Shared CD4/CD8 clonotypes were a small share, likely from convergent recombination.

CDR3 length equals 12 residues. The V and J ends lost 3 bases and 8 bases respectively, with 8 bases between them. The germline V gene has CDR1 ENHRY and CDR2 SYGVKD. This clonotype turned up a few times. What it recognizes is unknown. UMIs and a universal primer site were added when TCR cDNA was made by 5'RACE template switching. TCRdb recomputed calls from the 5' RACE reads with MiXCR, one row per CDR3 protein. The data hold about 400,000 distinct CDR3 sequences, with more than 5.5% observed a single time. The rearrangement joins TRBV10-3 to TRBJ2-1; D gene unclear. The receptor was derived from a man aged 25 to 40 who received the YFV17D yellow fever vaccine. The sample consisted of PBMCs, taken 5 days after the yellow fever booster vaccination. The chain's CDR3 is CAISESTDEQFF. The CDR3 DNA follows: TGTGCCATCAGTGAATCGACGGATGAGCAGTTCTTC.